This TCR beta chain was observed in a study of T-cell reconstitution after alpha-beta-depleted transplantation in children. Study-level points and caveats: Roughly two months post-transplant, alpha-beta T cells reportedly originated from several hundred graft clones that had expanded. Hyperexpanded clones declined; after one year, newly produced T cells mostly supplied diversity. Elevated TCRbeta diversity at day 60 was traced, in some patients, to surviving recipient T cells and thymic progenitors.

CDR3 length equals 15 residues. Germline CDR1 reads SQVTM; CDR2 reads ANQGSEA. Deletions cut 5 bases from V and 3 bases from J, with 19 bases between. Unique molecular identifiers featured in how the TCRbeta library was prepared. In TCRdb, the PCR reads were re-called with MiXCR into one record per CDR3 protein. Here the sample spans 900,000 or so distinct CDR3 sequences, around 17% being singletons. This clonotype was detected a few times. Its antigen is not identified. The sequenced sample was PBMCs, mostly from graft donor cells, obtained 360 days after TCRalphabeta/CD19-depleted stem cell transplant. This TCR came from a male patient younger than 18 who had a stem cell transplant for acute lymphoblastic leukemia, so the T cells may come from the graft donor. The chain employs TRBV29-1 and TRBJ1-1; D is undetermined. CDR3: CSVFTPLLGDTEAFF. The CDR3 DNA sequence: TGCAGCGTTTTCACTCCACTCTTAGGCGACACTGAAGCTTTCTTT.